The 11 T cell receptor beta chains below come from one sample, sequenced in a study of blood T cells in healthy people across ages. Alongside a J-beta primer mix, a sample-barcoded 5' primer served in a second PCR lasting about 7 to 11 cycles. From the 5' RACE reads, TCRdb called clonotypes with MiXCR, one entry per CDR3 protein. In the table there are approximately 730,000 distinct CDR3 sequences, about 53% of which are singletons. The sequencing sample was made of blood. The receptors originated from an elderly man in good health.

The J gene is TRBJ1-1, the V gene TRBV6-5, with a weak D call TRBD1 (5 bases). The germline V and J ends were trimmed by 8 bases and 9 bases, with 22 bases remaining between them. The germline CDR1 and CDR2 sequences are MNHEY and SVGAGI. The CDR3 covers 14 residues. CDR3 sequence (DNA): TGTGCCAGCCGTCCGTCCGGGGCCCTGGTCAAAGCTTTCTTT. It codes for CASRPSGALVKAFF.

The genes are TRBV3-1 and TRBJ2-3; the D gene is possibly TRBD2 (5 bases). The CDR3 is 12 residues long. V was shortened by 3 bases and J by 14 bases, with 15 bases between the two germline ends. Looked up from germline, CDR1 is LGHDT and CDR2 is YNNKEL (reference sequence). Here the CDR3 DNA reads TGTGCCAGCAGCCAGGGCGGGCTGGTAGGGTATTTT. It is translated as CASSQGGLVGYF.

As for this clonotype: This clone may be a read error of a much larger clone one base away. In DNA form, the CDR3 reads TGTGCCAGCAACCTCTCCAGGGATACGCAGTATTTT. Amino acids: CASNLSRDTQYF. The J gene is TRBJ2-3, the V gene TRBV7-2, with D uncertain. V was shortened by 7 bases and J by 6 bases, with 11 bases between the two germline ends. Per germline, CDR1 SGHTA and CDR2 FQGNSA. This CDR3 comprises 12 residues.

The rearrangement joins TRBV12-5 to TRBJ2-6; possibly TRBD1 for D (5 bases). The CDR3 length is 17 residues. The germline V gene encodes CDR1 LGHNT and CDR2 FRNRAP. V dropped 0 bases and J dropped 0 bases, with 9 bases sitting between them. The CDR3 protein is CASGLVVQGSGANVLTF. CDR3 coding DNA: TGTGCTAGTGGTTTGGTGGTCCAGGGCTCTGGGGCCAACGTCCTGACTTTC.

CDR3 residues: CSVGPGLAGRRVRTDTQYF. The CDR3, as DNA: TGCAGCGTCGGGCCAGGGTTAGCGGGAAGGCGTGTAAGAACAGATACGCAGTATTTT. The V call is TRBV29-1, the J call TRBJ2-3; 8 bases match TRBD2. Germline trimming cut 6 bases from V and 3 bases from J; bases unmatched to any gene: 23. Germline values: CDR1 SQVTM, CDR2 ANQGSEA. There are 19 residues in the CDR3.

The rearrangement uses TRBV20-1 and TRBJ2-3, with D perhaps TRBD1 (5 bases). The CDR3 is 16 residues long. Germline CDR1 and CDR2: DFQATT and SNEGSKA (reference sequence). Trimming removed 5 bases from V and 0 bases from J, with 18 bases in between. CDR3 protein: CSALRIGETSTDTQYF. The CDR3 bases are TGCAGTGCTCTCCGGATAGGGGAAACGAGCACAGATACGCAGTATTTT.

The chain carries TRBV6-2 or TRBV6-3 and TRBJ2-5, with 12 bases aligning to TRBD2. The last part of the DNA fits TRBJ2-7 better; the J call may be wrong. Germline V gives CDR1 MNHEY, CDR2 SVGEGT. This CDR3 is 16 amino acids long. The chain's CDR3 is CASSYPGTSGYYEQYF. CDR3 bases: TGTGCCAGCAGTTACCCCGGGACTAGCGGGTACTACGAGCAGTACTTC.

The gene calls are TRBV9 and TRBJ1-1, with 9 bases fitting TRBD1. Germline assignment: CDR1 SGDLS and CDR2 YYNGEE. This CDR3 is 15 amino acids long. V lost 0 bases to trimming and J lost 5 bases; unmatched junction nucleotides: 5. CDR3 amino acids: CASSVVGTGRTEAFF. The DNA of the CDR3 is TGTGCCAGCAGCGTAGTAGGGACAGGGAGGACTGAAGCTTTCTTT.

The chain links TRBV9 to TRBJ1-2; tentatively, D is TRBD1 (6 bases). The V gene's germline CDR1 is SGDLS and CDR2 YYNGEE. The CDR3 contains 14 residues. Between the trimmed V and J ends, which lost 4 bases and 4 bases, there was a span of 14 bases. CDR3 sequence reads: CASSRQVEGYGYTF. The DNA for the CDR3 is TGTGCCAGCAGCCGACAGGTTGAGGGCTATGGCTACACCTTC.

This chain links TRBV3-1 with TRBJ2-3; D possibly corresponds to TRBD2 (6 bases). This CDR3 is 13 amino acids long. Germline CDR1 is LGHDT and CDR2 is YNNKEL (reference sequence). V was trimmed by 8 bases and J by 14 bases, leaving 23 bases between them. The CDR3 spells CASQGGKHRYAYF. CDR3 in DNA: TGTGCCAGCCAAGGCGGGAAGCACAGATACGCGTATTTT.

This clonotype was counted a single time. The CDR3 protein is CASSSLGGRSGSSYEQYF. The CDR3 DNA is TGCGCCAGCAGCTCCTTAGGGGGGAGGTCGGGTAGCTCCTACGAGCAGTACTTC. The gene calls are TRBV5-1 and TRBJ2-7; D is possibly TRBD1 or TRBD2 (6 bases each). The CDR3 is 18 residues long. Deletions cut 3 bases from V and 0 bases from J, with 22 bases between. Germline assignment: CDR1 SGHRS and CDR2 YFSETQ.